The T cell receptor beta chain described here comes from a study of identical twins. Overall study results and limits: Surplus twin overlap in beta out-of-frame sequences was less pronounced. Within twin pairs, the out-of-frame alpha sequences they shared showed excess low generation probability.

TCRdb analysed the 5' RACE reads with MiXCR anew, one entry per CDR3 protein. The sample consists of 510,000 or so distinct CDR3 sequences, roughly 15% of them appearing once. This clonotype turned up a few times. Its antigen is as yet unknown. These same data were also listed under a study on yellow fever vaccine responses in identical twins.

This clonotype was sampled from a woman under 30 in good health. Sequencing input: CD4+ T cells sorted from blood.

The chain's CDR3 is CASSLQGELAGLNTDTQYF. The CDR3 DNA reads as TGTGCCAGCAGCTTACAGGGGGAACTAGCGGGGCTTAACACAGATACGCAGTATTTT. The chain is built from TRBV11-2 and TRBJ2-3, with 10 bases fitting TRBD2. Germline V gives CDR1 SGHAT, CDR2 FQNNGV. The CDR3 has 19 residues. Trimming took 2 bases from V and 2 from J; bases not matched to a gene: 13.